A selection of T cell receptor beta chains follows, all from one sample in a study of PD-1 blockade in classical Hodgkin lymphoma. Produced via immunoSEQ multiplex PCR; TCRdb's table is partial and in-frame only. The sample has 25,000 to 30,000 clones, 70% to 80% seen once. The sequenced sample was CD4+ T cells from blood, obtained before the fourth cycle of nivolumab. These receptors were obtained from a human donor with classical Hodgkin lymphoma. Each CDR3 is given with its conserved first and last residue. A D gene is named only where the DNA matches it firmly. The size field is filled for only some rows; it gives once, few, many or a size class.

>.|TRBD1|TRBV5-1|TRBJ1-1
TGCGCCAGCAGCTTGGTCTCCACAGGGGGGGACACTGAAGCTTTCTTT
CASSLVSTGGDTEAFF
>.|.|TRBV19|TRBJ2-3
TGTGCCAGCTCCTTAATTGGCACAGCAGATACGCAGTATTTT
CASSLIGTADTQYF
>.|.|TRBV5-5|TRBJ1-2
TGTGCCAGCAGCTTAGACAGAATCGTCTATGGCTACACCTTC
CASSLDRIVYGYTF
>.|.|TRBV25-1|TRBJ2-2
TGTGCCAGCAGTGCCACCTCGACAGGCGGGGAGCTGTTTTTT
CASSATSTGGELFF
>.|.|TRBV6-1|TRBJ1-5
TGTGCCAGCAGTGAAGGTCAGCCCCAGCATTTT
CASSEGQPQHF
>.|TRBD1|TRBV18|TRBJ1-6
TGTGCCAGCTCAACAACCGACGGGGGACAGTATAATTCACCCCTCCACTTT
CASSTTDGGQYNSPLHF
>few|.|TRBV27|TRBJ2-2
TGTGCCAGCAGTGAAGCCGGGTCCACCAACACCGGGGAGCTGTTTTTT
CASSEAGSTNTGELFF
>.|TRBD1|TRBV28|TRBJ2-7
TGTGCCAGCAGTTCGTCCGGGACAGAGTTCTACGAGCAGTACTTC
CASSSSGTEFYEQYF
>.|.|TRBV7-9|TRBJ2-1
TGTGCCAGCAGCTTCCCTGGGACTTTCCAGCAGTTCTTC
CASSFPGTFQQFF
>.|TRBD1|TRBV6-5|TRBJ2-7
TGTGCCAGCAGTTCCGGGGACAGCTACGAGCAGTACTTC
CASSSGDSYEQYF
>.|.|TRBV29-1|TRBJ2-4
TGCAGCGTTGAAGATGGTACAGGTGGAAACATTCAGTACTTC
CSVEDGTGGNIQYF
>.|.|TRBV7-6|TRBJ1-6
TGTGCCAGCAGCCCCGGACAGAATTCACCCCTCCACTTT
CASSPGQNSPLHF
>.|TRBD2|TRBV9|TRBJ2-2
TGTGCCAGCAGCGCCGGGACTAGCAGAAACACCGGGGAGCTGTTTTTT
CASSAGTSRNTGELFF
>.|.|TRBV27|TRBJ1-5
TGTGCCAGCTCAACTTCAGCGATATATAGCAATCAGCCCCAGCATTTT
CASSTSAIYSNQPQHF
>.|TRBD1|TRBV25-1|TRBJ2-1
TGTGCCAGCAGTGTGAACATTCTGAGGGACAGGATTGGCGAGCAGTTCTTC
CASSVNILRDRIGEQFF
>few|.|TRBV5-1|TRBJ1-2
TGCGCCAGCAGCTTGGATTGGCAGCGCCTCTATGGCTACACCTTC
CASSLDWQRLYGYTF
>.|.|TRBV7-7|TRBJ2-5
TGTGCTAGCAGCTTAGGGACTTACCAAGAGACCCAGTACTTC
CASSLGTYQETQYF
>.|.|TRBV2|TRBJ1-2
TGTGCCGGACACGACTCGGACTATGGCTACACCTTC
CAGHDSDYGYTF
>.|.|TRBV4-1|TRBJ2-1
TGCGCCAGCAGCCAAGATTTGGGGGGTCGGGATGAGCAGTTCTTC
CASSQDLGGRDEQFF
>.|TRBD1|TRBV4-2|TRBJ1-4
TGTGCCAGCAGCGGTCCGGGACAGGGGAATGAAAAACTGTTTTTT
CASSGPGQGNEKLFF
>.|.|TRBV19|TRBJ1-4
TGTGCCAGTACCGGCGGAGGGACGCATGAAAAACTGTTTTTT
CASTGGGTHEKLFF
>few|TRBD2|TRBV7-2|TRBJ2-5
TGTGCCAGCAGCTTAACGAGCGGGAGGGCTAGCGGGCTTCAAGAGACCCAGTACTTC
CASSLTSGRASGLQETQYF
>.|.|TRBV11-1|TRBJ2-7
TGTGCCAGCAGCTTTCCTCTCGGGGCAGGGAGGTCCGAGCAGTACTTC
CASSFPLGAGRSEQYF
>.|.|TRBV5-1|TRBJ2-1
TGCGCCAGCAGCTTGGGGTGGTTACAGGACAGCGCGCTCAATGAGCAGTTCTTC
CASSLGWLQDSALNEQFF
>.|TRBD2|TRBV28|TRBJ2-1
TGTGCCAGCAGTTTCGGCGGGACTAGCAATGAGCAGTTCTTC
CASSFGGTSNEQFF
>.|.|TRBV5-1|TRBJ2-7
TGCGCCAGCAGCCGTACGATCGTCGGAGGCTACGAGCAGTACTTC
CASSRTIVGGYEQYF
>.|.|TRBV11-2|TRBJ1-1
TGTGCCAGCAGCTTAGACCCAGGGAACACTGAAGCTTTCTTT
CASSLDPGNTEAFF
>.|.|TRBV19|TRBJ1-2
TGTGCCAGTAGCTCGACAGGAAACTATGGCTACACCTTC
CASSSTGNYGYTF
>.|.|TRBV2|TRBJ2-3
TGTGCCAGCAGGCTGTTGGGTACGCAGTATTTT
CASRLLGTQYF
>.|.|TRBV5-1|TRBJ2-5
TGCGCCAGCAGCTTGTCCATATCAGGACCAGGGGGGGAGACCCAGTACTTC
CASSLSISGPGGETQYF
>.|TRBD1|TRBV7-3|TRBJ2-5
TGTGCCAGCAGCCCGGGGACAGACCCCTTCCAAGAGACCCAGTACTTC
CASSPGTDPFQETQYF
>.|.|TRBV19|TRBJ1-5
TGTGCCAGTAGTATCGATGGATCATATAGCAATCAGCCCCAGCATTTT
CASSIDGSYSNQPQHF
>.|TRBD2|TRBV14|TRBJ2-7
TGTGCCAGCAGCCAAGGCGGGGGAAGTCCCTACGAGCAGTACTTC
CASSQGGGSPYEQYF
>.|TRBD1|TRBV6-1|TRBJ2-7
TGTGCCAGCACCGGGACAGTCTCCTACGAGCAGTACTTC
CASTGTVSYEQYF
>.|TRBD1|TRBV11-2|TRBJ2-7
TGTGCCAGCAGTTACCTACAGGGGGCCTCCTACGAGCAGTACTTC
CASSYLQGASYEQYF
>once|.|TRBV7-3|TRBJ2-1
TGTGCCAGCAGCTCCCCACCGGGGAGGGAGCAGTTCTTC
CASSSPPGREQFF
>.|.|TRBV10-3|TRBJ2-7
TGTGCCATCAGTTGGACAGTCGCCGACGAGCAGTACTTC
CAISWTVADEQYF